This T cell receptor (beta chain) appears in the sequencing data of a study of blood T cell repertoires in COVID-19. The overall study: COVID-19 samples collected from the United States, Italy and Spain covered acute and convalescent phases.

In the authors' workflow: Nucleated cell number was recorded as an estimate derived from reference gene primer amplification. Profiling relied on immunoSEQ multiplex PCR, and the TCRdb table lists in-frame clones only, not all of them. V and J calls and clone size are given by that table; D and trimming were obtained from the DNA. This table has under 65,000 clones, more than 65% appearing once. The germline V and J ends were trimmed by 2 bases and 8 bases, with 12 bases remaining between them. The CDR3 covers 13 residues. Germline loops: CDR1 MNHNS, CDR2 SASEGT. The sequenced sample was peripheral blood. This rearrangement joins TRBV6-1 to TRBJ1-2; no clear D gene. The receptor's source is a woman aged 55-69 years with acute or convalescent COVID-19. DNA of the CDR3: TGTGCCAGCAGTGAAATAGACATAGGAGGCTACACCTTC. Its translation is CASSEIDIGGYTF.